This T cell receptor beta chain was sequenced during a study of blood T cell repertoires in COVID-19. Study overall: COVID-19 samples collected from the United States, Italy and Spain covered acute and convalescent phases. Sample material is recorded as cDNA or gDNA derived from T cells, B-cell-depleted T cells, or PBMCs.

Original processing methods: Estimation of nucleated cell counts was performed using reference gene primer amplification. Using immunoSEQ multiplex PCR, the repertoire was profiled, and TCRdb retains in-frame clones only, with some absent. The DNA gave D and trimming, while V, J and clone size come from that table. The table lists 110,000 or so clones, approximately 84% of them singletons. V was cut by 6 bases and J by 8 bases, with 14 bases left in between. Germline V gene data show CDR1 as MNHEY and CDR2 as SVGAGI. This CDR3 contains 14 residues. This sequence was found in a man between 40 and 49 years old with acute or convalescent COVID-19. This rearrangement joins TRBV6-5 to TRBJ1-6, with a tentative D call TRBD1 (5 bases). Sequenced: peripheral blood. The CDR3 is CASRTQGFDSPLHF. The CDR3 DNA follows: TGTGCCAGCAGGACCCAGGGTTTTGATTCACCCCTCCACTTT.